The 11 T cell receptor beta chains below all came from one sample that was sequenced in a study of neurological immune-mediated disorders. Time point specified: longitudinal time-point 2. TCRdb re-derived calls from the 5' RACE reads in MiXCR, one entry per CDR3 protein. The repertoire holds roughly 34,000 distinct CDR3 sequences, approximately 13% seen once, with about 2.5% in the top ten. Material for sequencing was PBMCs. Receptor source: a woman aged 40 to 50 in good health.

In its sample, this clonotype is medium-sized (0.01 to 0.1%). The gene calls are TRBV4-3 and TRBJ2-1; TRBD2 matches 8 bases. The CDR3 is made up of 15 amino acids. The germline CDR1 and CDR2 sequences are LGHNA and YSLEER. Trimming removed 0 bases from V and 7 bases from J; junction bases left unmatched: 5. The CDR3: CASSQDGGRLNEQFF. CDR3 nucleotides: TGCGCCAGCAGCCAAGACGGCGGGAGGTTGAATGAGCAGTTCTTC.

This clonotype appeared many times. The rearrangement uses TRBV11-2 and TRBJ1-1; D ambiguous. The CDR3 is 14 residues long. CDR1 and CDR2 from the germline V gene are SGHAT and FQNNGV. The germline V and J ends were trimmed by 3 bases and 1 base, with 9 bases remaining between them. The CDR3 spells CASSFQDTNTEAFF. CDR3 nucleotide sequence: TGTGCCAGCAGCTTCCAGGATACGAACACTGAAGCTTTCTTT.

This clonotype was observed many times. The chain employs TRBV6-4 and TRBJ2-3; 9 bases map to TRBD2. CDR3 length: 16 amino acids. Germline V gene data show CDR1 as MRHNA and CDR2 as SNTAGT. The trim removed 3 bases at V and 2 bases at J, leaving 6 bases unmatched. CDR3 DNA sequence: TGTGCCAGCAGTGAATCTAGCGGGGCCCCCACAGATACGCAGTATTTT. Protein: CASSESSGAPTDTQYF.

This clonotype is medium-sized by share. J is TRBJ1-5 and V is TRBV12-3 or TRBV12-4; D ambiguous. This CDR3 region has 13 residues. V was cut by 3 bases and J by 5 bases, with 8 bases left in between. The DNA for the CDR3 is TGTGCCAGCAGTTTGACCAGACATCAGCCCCAGCATTTT. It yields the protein CASSLTRHQPQHF.

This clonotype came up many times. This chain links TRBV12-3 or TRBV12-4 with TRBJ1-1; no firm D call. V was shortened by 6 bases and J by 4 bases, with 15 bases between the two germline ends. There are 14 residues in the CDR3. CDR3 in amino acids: CASRAGSSVTEAFF. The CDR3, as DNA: TGTGCCAGCAGGGCCGGCAGTTCGGTCACTGAAGCTTTCTTT.

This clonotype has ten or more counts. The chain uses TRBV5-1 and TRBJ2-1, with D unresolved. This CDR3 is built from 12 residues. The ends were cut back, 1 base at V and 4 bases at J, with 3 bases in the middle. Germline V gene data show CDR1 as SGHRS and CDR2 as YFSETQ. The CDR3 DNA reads TGCGCCAGCAGCTTGTTGTACAATGAGCAGTTCTTC. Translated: CASSLLYNEQFF.

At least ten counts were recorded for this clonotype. This chain's CDR3 is CASSLWGLAGAGRHNEQFF. In DNA, the CDR3 is TGTGCCAGCAGCTTATGGGGACTAGCGGGAGCGGGGCGCCACAATGAGCAGTTCTTC. The gene calls are TRBV7-2 and TRBJ2-1; 14 bases align to TRBD2. Germline assignment: CDR1 SGHTA and CDR2 FQGNSA. This CDR3 region has 19 residues. J was trimmed by 5 bases and V by 2 bases; bases with no gene match: 11.

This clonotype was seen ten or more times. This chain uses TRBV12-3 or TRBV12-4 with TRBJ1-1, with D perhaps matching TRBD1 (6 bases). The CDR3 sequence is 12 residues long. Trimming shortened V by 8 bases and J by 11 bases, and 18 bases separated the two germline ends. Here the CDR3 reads CASLEGGGEAFF. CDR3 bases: TGTGCCAGCCTGGAGGGGGGGGGAGAGGCTTTCTTT.

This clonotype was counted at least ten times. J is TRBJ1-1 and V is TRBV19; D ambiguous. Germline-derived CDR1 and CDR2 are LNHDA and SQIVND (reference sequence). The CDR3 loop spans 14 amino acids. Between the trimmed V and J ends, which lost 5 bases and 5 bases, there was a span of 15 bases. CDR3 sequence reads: CASSYQPGGTEAFF. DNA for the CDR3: TGTGCCAGTAGTTACCAACCTGGAGGAACTGAAGCTTTCTTT.

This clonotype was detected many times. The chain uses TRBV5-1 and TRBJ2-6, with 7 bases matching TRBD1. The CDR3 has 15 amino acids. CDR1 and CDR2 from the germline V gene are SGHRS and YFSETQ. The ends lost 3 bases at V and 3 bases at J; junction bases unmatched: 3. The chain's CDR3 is CASSSTGNGANVLTF. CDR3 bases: TGCGCCAGCAGCTCGACAGGGAATGGGGCCAACGTCCTGACTTTC. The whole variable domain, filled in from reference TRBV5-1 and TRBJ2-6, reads KAGVTQTPRYLIKTRGQQVTLSCSPISGHRSVSWYQQTPGQGLQFLFEYFSETQRNKGNFPGRFSGRQFSNSRSEMNVSTLELGDSALYLCASSSTGNGANVLTFGAGSRLTVL.

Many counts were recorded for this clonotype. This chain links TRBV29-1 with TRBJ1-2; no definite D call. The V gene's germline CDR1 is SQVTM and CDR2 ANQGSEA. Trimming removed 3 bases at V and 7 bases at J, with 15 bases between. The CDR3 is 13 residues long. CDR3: CSVDPGTSGGYTF. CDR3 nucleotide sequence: TGCAGCGTTGATCCAGGTACCTCTGGTGGCTACACCTTC.